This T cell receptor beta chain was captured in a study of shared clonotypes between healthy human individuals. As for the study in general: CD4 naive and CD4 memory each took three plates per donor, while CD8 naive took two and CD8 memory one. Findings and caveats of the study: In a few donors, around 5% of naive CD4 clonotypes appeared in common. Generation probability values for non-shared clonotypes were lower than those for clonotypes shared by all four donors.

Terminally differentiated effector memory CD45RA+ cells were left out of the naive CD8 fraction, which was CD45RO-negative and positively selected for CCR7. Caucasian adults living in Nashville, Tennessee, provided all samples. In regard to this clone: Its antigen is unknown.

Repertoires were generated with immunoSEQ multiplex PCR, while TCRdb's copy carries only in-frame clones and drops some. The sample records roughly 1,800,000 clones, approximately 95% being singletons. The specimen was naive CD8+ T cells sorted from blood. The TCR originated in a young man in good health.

CDR3 sequence: CASTQVDTSYNEQFF. The CDR3 region has the DNA TGTGCCAGCACCCAGGTGGATACCTCCTACAATGAGCAGTTCTTC. V usage is TRBV2 and J usage is TRBJ2-1; D unresolved. CDR1 and CDR2 (germline): SNHLY, FYNNEI. The CDR3 sequence is 15 residues long. Trimming stripped 7 bases from V and 0 bases from J, with 13 bases between.